This T cell receptor beta chain was retrieved from a study of response to subunit inactivated influenza vaccine. Points from the study as a whole: Every seasonal influenza vaccination brings in few new T cells, the authors suggested.

This clonotype has just a few counts. Its target is unknown. Between the trimmed V and J ends, which lost 1 base and 3 bases, there was a span of 10 bases. This CDR3 is built from 14 residues. MiXCR, run by TCRdb on the RT-PCR reads, gives a single entry per CDR3 protein. There are hundreds of thousands of distinct CDR3 sequences in the sample; approximately 14% occur only once, and around 7.3% lies in the top ten. This sample comprised PBMCs from blood, obtained less than 15 days before vaccination. This TCR was recovered from a man aged 50 to 59 who received an inactivated influenza vaccine. The V and J genes are TRBV12-3 or TRBV12-4 and TRBJ2-7; tentatively, D is TRBD2 (5 bases). As DNA, the CDR3 is TGTGCCAGCAGTTTAGGGACTTCCCACTACGAGCAGTACTTC. Translated, it gives CASSLGTSHYEQYF.